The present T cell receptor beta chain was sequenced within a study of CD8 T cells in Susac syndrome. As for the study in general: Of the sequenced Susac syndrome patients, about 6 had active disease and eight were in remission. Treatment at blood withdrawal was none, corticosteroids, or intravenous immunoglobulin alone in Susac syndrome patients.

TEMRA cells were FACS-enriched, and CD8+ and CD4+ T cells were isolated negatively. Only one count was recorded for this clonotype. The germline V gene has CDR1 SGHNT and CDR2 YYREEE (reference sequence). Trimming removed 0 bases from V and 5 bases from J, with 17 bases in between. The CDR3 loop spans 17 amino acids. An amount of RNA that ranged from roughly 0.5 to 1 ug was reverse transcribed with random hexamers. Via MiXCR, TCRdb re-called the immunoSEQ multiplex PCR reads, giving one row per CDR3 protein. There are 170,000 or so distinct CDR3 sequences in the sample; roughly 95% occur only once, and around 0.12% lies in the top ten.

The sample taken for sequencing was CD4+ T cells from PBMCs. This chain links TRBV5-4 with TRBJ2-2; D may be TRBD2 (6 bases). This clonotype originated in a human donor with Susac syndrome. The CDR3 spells CASSLARMGLSTGELFF. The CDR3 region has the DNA TGTGCCAGCAGCTTGGCCCGTATGGGACTCAGTACCGGGGAGCTGTTTTTT.